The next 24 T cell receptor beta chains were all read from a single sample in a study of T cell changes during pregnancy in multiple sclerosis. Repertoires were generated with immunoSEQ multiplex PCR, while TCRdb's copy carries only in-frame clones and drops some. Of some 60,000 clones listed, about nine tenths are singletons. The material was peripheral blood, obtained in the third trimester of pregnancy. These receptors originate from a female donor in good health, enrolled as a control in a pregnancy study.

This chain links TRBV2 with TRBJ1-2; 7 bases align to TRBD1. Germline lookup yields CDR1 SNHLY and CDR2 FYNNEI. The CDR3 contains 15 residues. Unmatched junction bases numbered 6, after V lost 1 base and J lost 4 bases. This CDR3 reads CASSEGAAGGYGYTF. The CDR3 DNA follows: TGTGCCAGCAGTGAAGGGGCGGCAGGGGGCTATGGCTACACCTTC.

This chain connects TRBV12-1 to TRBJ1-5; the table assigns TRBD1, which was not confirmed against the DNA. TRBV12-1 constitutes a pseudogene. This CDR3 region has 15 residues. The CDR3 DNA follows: TGTGCCAGCAGCTTTGCTCCTCCAGGGAATCAGCCCCAGCATTTT. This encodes CASSFAPPGNQPQHF.

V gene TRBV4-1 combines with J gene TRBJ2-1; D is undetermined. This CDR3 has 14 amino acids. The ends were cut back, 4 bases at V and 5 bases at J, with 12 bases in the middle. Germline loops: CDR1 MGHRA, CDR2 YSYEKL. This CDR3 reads CASSPRSTHNEQFF. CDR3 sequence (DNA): TGCGCCAGCAGCCCGAGGTCGACCCACAATGAGCAGTTCTTC.

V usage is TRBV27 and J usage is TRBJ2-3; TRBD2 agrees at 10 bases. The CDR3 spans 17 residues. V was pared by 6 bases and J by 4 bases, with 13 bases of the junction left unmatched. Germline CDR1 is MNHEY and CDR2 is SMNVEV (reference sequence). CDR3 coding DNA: TGTGCCAGCAGGACCGGTTTTGGGCTAGCGGGGGCAGATACGCAGTATTTT. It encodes CASRTGFGLAGADTQYF.

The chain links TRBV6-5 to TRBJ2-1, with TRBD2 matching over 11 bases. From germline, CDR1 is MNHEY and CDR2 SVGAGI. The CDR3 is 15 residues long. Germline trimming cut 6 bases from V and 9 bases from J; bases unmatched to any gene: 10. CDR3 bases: TGTGCCAGCAGCCGACTAGCGGGGTTGGGGGGTGAGCAGTTCTTC. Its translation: CASSRLAGLGGEQFF.

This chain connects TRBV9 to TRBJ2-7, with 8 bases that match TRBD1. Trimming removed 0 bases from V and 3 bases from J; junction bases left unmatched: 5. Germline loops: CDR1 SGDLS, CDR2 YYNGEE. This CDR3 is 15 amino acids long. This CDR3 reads CASSVGLDRDYEQYF. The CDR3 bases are TGTGCCAGCAGCGTAGGGTTGGACAGGGACTACGAGCAGTACTTC. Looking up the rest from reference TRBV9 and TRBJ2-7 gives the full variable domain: DSGVTQTPKHLITATGQRVTLRCSPRSGDLSVYWYQQSLDQGLQFLIQYYNGEERAKGNILERFSAQQFPDLHSELNLSSLELGDSALYFCASSVGLDRDYEQYFGPGTRLTVT.

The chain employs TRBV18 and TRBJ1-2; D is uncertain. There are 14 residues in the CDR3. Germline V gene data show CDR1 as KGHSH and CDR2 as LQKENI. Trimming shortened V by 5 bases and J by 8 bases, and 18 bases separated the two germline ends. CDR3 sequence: CASSILEGSRGYTF. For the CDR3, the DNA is TGTGCCAGCTCAATCTTGGAGGGATCGCGCGGCTACACCTTC.

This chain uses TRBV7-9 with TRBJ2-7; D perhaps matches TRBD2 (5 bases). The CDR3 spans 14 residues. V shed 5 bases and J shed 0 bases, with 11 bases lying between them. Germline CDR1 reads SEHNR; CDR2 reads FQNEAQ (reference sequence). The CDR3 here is CASSPPGSSYEQYF. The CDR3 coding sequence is TGTGCCAGCAGCCCCCCGGGGTCCTCCTACGAGCAGTACTTC.

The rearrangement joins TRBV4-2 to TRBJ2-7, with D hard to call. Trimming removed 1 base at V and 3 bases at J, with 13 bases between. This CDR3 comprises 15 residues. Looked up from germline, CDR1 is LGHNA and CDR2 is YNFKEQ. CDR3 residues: CASSQVRRSGYEQYF. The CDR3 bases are TGTGCCAGCAGCCAAGTCCGGCGTTCGGGCTACGAGCAGTACTTC.

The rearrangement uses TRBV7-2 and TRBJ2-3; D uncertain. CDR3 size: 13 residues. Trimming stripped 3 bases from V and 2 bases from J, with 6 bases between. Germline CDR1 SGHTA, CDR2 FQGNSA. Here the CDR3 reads CASSFQLTDTQYF. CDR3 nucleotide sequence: TGTGCCAGCAGCTTCCAACTCACAGATACGCAGTATTTT. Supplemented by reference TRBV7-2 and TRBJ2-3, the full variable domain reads GAGVSQSPSNKVTEKGKDVELRCDPISGHTALYWYRQSLGQGLEFLIYFQGNSAPDKSGLPSDRFSAERTGGSVSTLTIQRTQQEDSAVYLCASSFQLTDTQYFGPGTRLTVL.

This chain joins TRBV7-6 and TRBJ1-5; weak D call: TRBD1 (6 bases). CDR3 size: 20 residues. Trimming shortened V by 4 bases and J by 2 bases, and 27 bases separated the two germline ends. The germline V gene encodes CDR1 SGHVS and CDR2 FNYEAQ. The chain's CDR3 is CASSSEASGTGGGGNQPQHF. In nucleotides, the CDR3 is TGTGCCAGCAGCTCGGAGGCCTCGGGAACAGGAGGGGGGGGCAATCAGCCCCAGCATTTT. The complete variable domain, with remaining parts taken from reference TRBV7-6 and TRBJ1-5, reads GAGVSQSPRYKVTKRGQDVALRCDPISGHVSLYWYRQALGQGPEFLTYFNYEAQQDKSGLPNDRFSAERPEGSISTLTIQRTEQRDSAMYRCASSSEASGTGGGGNQPQHFGDGTRLSIL.

The CDR3 coding sequence is TGTGCCAGCAGCGCCCGCCCGAGCGGGGTCGGCGGGGAGCTGTTTTTT. Protein: CASSARPSGVGGELFF. The chain is built from TRBV9 and TRBJ2-2, with 7 bases aligning to TRBD2. The germline V gene has CDR1 SGDLS and CDR2 YYNGEE. This CDR3 is built from 16 residues. Germline trimming cut 3 bases from V and 7 bases from J; bases unmatched to any gene: 12.

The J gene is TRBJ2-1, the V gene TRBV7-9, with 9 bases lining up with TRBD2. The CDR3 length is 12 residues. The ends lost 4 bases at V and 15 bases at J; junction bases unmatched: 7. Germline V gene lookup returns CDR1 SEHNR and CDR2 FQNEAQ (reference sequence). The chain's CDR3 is CASSWRTSVLFF. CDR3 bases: TGTGCCAGCAGCTGGCGGACTAGCGTATTGTTCTTC.

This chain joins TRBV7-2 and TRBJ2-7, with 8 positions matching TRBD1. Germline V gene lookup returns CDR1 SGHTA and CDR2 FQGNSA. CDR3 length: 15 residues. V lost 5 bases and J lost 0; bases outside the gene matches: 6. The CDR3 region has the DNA TGTGCCAGCAGCAAGGACAGGGAGAGCTCCTACGAGCAGTACTTC. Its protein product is CASSKDRESSYEQYF. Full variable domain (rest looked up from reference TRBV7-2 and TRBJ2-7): GAGVSQSPSNKVTEKGKDVELRCDPISGHTALYWYRQSLGQGLEFLIYFQGNSAPDKSGLPSDRFSAERTGGSVSTLTIQRTQQEDSAVYLCASSKDRESSYEQYFGPGTRLTVT.

This chain's CDR3 is CSVGLAGGFSYEQYF. Written as DNA, the CDR3 is TGCAGCGTGGGACTAGCGGGGGGTTTCTCCTACGAGCAGTACTTC. The J gene is TRBJ2-7, the V gene TRBV29-1; 15 nucleotides match TRBD2. The CDR3 extends over 15 amino acids. J was trimmed by 0 bases and V by 6 bases; bases with no gene match: 3. Germline lookup yields CDR1 SQVTM and CDR2 ANQGSEA.

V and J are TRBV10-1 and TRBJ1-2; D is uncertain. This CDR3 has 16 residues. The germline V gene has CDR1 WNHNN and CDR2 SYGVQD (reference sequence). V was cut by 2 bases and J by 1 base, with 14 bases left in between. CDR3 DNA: TGCGCCAGCAGTGAGGGAGAGGCAGAACATAACTATGGCTACACCTTC. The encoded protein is CASSEGEAEHNYGYTF.

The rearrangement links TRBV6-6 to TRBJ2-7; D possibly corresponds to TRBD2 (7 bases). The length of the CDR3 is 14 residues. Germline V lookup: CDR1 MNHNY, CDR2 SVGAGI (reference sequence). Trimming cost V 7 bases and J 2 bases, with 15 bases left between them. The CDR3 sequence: CASIEQGGAYEQYF. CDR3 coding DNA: TGTGCCAGCATCGAACAGGGAGGGGCCTACGAGCAGTACTTC.

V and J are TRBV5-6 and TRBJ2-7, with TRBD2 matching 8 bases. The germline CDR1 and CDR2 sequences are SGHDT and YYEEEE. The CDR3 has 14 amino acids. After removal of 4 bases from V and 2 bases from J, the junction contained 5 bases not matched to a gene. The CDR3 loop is CASSPGGGPYEQYF. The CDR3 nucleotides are TGTGCCAGCAGCCCCGGGGGGGGGCCCTACGAGCAGTACTTC.

DNA of the CDR3: TGTGCCAGTCTGCAGGGGGACTTAGGAGGGGCCAACGTCCTGACTTTC. This encodes CASLQGDLGGANVLTF. V gene TRBV19 combines with J gene TRBJ2-6; TRBD1 is a possible D gene (7 bases). Germline lookup yields CDR1 LNHDA and CDR2 SQIVND (reference sequence). The CDR3 is made up of 16 amino acids. V was pared by 8 bases and J by 4 bases, with 18 bases between.

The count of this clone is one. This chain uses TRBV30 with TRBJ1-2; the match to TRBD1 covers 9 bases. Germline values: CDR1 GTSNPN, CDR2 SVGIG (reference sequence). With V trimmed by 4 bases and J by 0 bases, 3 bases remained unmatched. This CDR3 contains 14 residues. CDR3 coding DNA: TGTGCCTGGATTGGGGACAGGGCTAACTATGGCTACACCTTC. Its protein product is CAWIGDRANYGYTF. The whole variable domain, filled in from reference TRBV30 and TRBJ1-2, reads SQTIHQWPATLVQPVGSPLSLECTVEGTSNPNLYWYRQAAGRGLQLLFYSVGIGQISSEVPQNLSASRPQDRQFILSSKKLLLSDSGFYLCAWIGDRANYGYTFGSGTRLTVV.

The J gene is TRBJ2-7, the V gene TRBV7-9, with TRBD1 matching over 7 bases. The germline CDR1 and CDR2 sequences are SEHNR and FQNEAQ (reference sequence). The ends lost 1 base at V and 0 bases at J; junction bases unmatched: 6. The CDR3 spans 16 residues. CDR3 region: CASSLGGQIPSYEQYF. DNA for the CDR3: TGTGCCAGCAGCTTAGGGGGACAGATACCCTCCTACGAGCAGTACTTC.

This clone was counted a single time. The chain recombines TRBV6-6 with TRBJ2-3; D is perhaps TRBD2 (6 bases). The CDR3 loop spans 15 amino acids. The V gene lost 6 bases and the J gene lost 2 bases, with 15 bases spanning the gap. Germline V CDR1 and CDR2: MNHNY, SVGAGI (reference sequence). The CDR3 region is CASRTRGGATDTQYF. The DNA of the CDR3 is TGTGCCAGCAGGACCCGGGGAGGAGCCACAGATACGCAGTATTTT.

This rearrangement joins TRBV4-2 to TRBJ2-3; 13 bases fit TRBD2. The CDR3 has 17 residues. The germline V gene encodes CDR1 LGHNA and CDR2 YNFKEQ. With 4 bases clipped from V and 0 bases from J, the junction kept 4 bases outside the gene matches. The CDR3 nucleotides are TGTGCCAGCAGCCCTGGACTAGCGGGGGCTAGCACAGATACGCAGTATTTT. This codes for CASSPGLAGASTDTQYF.

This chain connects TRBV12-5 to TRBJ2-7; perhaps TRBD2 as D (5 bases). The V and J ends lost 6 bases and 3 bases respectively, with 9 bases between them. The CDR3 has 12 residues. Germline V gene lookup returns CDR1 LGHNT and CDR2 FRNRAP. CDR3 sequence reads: CASGLVRYEQYF. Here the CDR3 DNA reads TGTGCTAGTGGACTAGTTCGCTACGAGCAGTACTTC.